This T cell receptor (beta chain) was sequenced for a study of shared clonotypes between healthy human individuals. As handled by the study authors: ImmunoSEQ yielded junction-only sequences lacking quality scores, so filtering differed. Data came from immunoSEQ multiplex PCR; TCRdb stores just in-frame clones and leaves some out. The V and J calls and clone size were taken over from that table, and D and trimming were inferred from the DNA. Among more than 600,000 clones listed, around 90% were seen once. Naive CD8 cells were CD45RO-negative, positively selected for CCR7, excluding terminally differentiated effector memory CD45RA+ cells. V was pared by 0 bases and J by 3 bases, with 10 bases between. The CDR3 length is 15 residues. CDR1 and CDR2 (germline): MRHNA, SNTAGT.

This TCR was recovered from a man younger than 45 in good health. What was sequenced was naive CD8+ T cells sorted from blood. The gene calls are TRBV6-4 and TRBJ2-3, with unresolved D. The CDR3 loop is CASSDSPGRTDTQYF. The CDR3 nucleotides read TGTGCCAGCAGTGACTCACCGGGTCGGACAGATACGCAGTATTTT.